The subject of this entry is one TCR beta chain. These data belong to a study of cytomegalovirus exposure and HLA in healthy donors. 13 Jbeta primers and 60 Vbeta primers were used for the PCR. TCRdb's copy holds only in-frame clones and misses some; the assay was immunoSEQ multiplex PCR. The sample lists under 200,000 clones; around 75% were seen once. The V gene's germline CDR1 is SGDLS and CDR2 YYNGEE. The CDR3 contains 15 residues. V gave up 0 bases and J gave up 3 bases, with 13 bases separating them. Material for sequencing was PBMCs. The origin of this receptor is a woman in her fifties or sixties in good health and CMV-seropositive. The chain links TRBV9 to TRBJ2-7, with TRBD1 as a possible D gene (5 bases). CDR3 residues: CASSVAQGGIYEQYF. The CDR3, as DNA: TGTGCCAGCAGCGTAGCTCAGGGTGGGATCTACGAGCAGTACTTC.